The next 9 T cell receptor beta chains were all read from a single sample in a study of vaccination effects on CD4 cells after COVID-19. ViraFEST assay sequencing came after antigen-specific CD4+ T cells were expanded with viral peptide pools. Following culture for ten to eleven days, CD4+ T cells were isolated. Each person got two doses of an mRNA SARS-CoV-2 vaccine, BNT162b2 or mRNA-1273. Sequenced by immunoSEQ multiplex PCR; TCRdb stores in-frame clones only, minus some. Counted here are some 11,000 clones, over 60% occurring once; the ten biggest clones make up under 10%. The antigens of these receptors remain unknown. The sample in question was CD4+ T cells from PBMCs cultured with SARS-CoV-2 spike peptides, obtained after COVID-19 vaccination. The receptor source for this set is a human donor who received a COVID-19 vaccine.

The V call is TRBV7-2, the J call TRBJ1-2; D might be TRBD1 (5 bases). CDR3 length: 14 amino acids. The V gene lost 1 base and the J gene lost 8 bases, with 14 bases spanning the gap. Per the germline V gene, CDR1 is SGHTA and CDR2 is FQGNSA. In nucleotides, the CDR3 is TGTGCCAGCAGCTTAGGGGGCCTAGAAGGGGGCTACACCTTC. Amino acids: CASSLGGLEGGYTF.

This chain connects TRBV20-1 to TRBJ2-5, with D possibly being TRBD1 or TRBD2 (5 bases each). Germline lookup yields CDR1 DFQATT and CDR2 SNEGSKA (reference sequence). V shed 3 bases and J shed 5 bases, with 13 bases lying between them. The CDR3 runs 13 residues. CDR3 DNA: TGCAGTGCTAGTAGAACAGGCGGGGAGACCCAGTACTTC. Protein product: CSASRTGGETQYF.

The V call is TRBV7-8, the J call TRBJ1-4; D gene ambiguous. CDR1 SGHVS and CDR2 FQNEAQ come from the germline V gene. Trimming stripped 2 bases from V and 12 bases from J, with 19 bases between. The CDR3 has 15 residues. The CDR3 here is CASSLLFTGIGELFF. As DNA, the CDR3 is TGTGCCAGCAGCTTACTCTTTACGGGGATCGGGGAACTGTTTTTT.

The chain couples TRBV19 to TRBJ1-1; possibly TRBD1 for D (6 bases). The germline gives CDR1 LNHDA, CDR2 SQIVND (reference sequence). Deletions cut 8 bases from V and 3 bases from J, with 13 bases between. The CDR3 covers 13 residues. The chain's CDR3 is CASGTKGDTEAFF. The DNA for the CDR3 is TGTGCCAGTGGGACTAAGGGGGACACTGAAGCTTTCTTT.

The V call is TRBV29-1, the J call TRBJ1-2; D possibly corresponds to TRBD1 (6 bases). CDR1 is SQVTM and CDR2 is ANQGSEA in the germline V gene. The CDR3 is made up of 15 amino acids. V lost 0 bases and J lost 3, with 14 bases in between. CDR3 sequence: CSVEEAGGRDYGYTF. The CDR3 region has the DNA TGCAGCGTTGAAGAGGCGGGGGGGCGAGACTATGGCTACACCTTC.

The chain's CDR3 is CASSLVNSNTGELFF. The DNA of the CDR3 is TGTGCCAGCAGCTTGGTGAACTCGAACACCGGGGAGCTGTTTTTT. V usage is TRBV5-4 and J usage is TRBJ2-2; D unclear. V shed 0 bases and J shed 0 bases, with 6 bases lying between them. CDR3 size: 15 residues. Germline CDR1 SGHNT, CDR2 YYREEE (reference sequence).

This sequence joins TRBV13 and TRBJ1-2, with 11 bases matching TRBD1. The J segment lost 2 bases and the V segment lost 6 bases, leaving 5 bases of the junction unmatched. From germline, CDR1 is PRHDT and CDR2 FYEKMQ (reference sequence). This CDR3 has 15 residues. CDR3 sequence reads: CASSRGTGGNYGYTF. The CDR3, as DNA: TGTGCCAGCAGTCGGGGGACAGGGGGGAACTATGGCTACACCTTC.

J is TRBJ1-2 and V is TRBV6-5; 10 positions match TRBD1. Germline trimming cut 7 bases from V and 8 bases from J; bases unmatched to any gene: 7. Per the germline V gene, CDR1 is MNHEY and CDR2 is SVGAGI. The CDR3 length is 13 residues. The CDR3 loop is CASTDRDRGGYTF. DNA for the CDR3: TGTGCCAGCACCGACCGGGACAGGGGCGGCTACACCTTC.

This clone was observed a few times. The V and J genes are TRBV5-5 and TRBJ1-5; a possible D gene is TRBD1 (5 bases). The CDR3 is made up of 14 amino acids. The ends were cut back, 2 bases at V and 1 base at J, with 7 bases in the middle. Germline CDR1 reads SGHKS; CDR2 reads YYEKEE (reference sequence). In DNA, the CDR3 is TGTGCCAGCAGCTTTCAGGGCAGCAATCAGCCCCAGCATTTT. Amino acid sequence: CASSFQGSNQPQHF.